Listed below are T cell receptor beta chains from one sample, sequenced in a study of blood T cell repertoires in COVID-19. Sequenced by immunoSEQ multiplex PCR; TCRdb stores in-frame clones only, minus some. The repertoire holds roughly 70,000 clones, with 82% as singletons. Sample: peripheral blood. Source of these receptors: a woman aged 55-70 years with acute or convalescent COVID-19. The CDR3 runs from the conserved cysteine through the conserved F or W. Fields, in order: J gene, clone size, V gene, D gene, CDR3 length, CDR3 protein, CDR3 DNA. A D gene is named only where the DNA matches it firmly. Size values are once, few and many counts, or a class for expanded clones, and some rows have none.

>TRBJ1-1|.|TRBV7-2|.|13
CASSPRVVTEAFF
TGTGCCAGCAGCCCCCGGGTGGTCACCGAAGCTTTCTTT
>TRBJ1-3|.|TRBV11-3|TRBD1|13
CASSTGAGNTIYF
TGTGCCAGCTCAACAGGGGCTGGAAACACCATATATTTT
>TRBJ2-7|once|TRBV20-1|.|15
CSASRDTKNVFEQYF
TGCAGTGCTAGTAGGGACACGAAGAATGTCTTTGAGCAGTACTTC
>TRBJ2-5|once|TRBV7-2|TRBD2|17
CASSSPRAGGSLQTQYF
TGTGCCAGCAGCTCCCCCCGGGCGGGGGGGAGCCTCCAGACCCAGTACTTC
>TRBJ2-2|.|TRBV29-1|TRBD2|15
CSVNGGGTHTGELFF
TGCAGCGTTAACGGGGGGGGGACTCACACCGGGGAGCTGTTTTTT
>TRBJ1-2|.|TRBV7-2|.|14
CASSLAQGNYGYTF
TGTGCCAGCAGCTTAGCGCAGGGGAACTATGGCTACACCTTC
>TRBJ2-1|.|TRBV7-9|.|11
CASSSEVEQFF
TGTGCCAGCAGCTCGGAGGTCGAGCAGTTCTTC
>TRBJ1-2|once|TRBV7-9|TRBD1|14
CASSPGTATEYYTF
TGTGCCAGCAGCCCCGGGACAGCGACTGAATACTACACCTTC
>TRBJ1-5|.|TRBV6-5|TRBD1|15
CASSADRGQGQPQHF
TGTGCCAGCAGCGCGGACAGGGGGCAGGGTCAGCCCCAGCATTTT
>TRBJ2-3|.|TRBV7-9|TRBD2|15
CASSSRGGGPDTQYF
TGTGCCAGCAGCTCCCGCGGGGGGGGGCCAGATACGCAGTATTTT
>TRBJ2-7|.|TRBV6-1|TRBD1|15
CASSEGTGGNYEQYF
TGTGCCAGCAGTGAGGGGACAGGGGGGAACTACGAGCAGTACTTC
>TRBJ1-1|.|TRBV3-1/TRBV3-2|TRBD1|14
CASSRQGMNTEAFF
TGTGCCAGCAGCCGACAGGGGATGAACACTGAAGCTTTCTTT
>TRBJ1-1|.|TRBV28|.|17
CASPPLTVSPLNTEAFF
TGTGCCAGCCCCCCCCTGACAGTCTCGCCCCTGAACACTGAAGCTTTCTTT
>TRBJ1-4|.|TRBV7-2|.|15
CASSPQGKANEKLFF
TGTGCCAGCAGCCCCCAGGGGAAGGCTAATGAAAAACTGTTTTTT
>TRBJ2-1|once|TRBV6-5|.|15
CASSQTPSSYNEQFF
TGTGCCAGCAGCCAAACCCCGAGCTCCTACAATGAGCAGTTCTTC